Listed below are T cell receptor beta chains from one sample, sequenced in a study of shared clonotypes between healthy human individuals. Repertoires were generated with immunoSEQ multiplex PCR, while TCRdb's copy carries only in-frame clones and drops some. The data hold over 1.5 million clones, with 95% to 99% observed a single time. The sequencing sample was made of naive CD4+ T cells sorted from blood. Receptors originate from a man aged 25-45 years in good health. Each CDR3 is given with its conserved first and last residue. Fields, in order: J gene, V gene, CDR3 protein.

TRBJ2-7	TRBV2	CASSASGREQYF
TRBJ2-1	TRBV19	CASSMDTGSSYNEQFF
TRBJ2-1	TRBV28	CASSLSAVDEQFF
TRBJ1-1	TRBV6-6	CASSPPPKANTEAFF
TRBJ2-7	TRBV25-1	CASRTEGAYEQYF
TRBJ2-3	TRBV28	CASQTASTDTQYF
TRBJ2-1	TRBV9	CASSVGGSYNEQFF
TRBJ2-7	TRBV2	CASSYRGYEQYF
TRBJ1-2	TRBV6-1	CASSAGQGHYGYTF
TRBJ2-1	TRBV5-4	CASSSIAGGHDNEQFF
TRBJ2-1	TRBV11-2	CASSLEVGEQFF
TRBJ2-7	TRBV10-1	CASSVRPNSYEQYF
TRBJ2-1	TRBV6-5	CASSSAGVTYNEQFF